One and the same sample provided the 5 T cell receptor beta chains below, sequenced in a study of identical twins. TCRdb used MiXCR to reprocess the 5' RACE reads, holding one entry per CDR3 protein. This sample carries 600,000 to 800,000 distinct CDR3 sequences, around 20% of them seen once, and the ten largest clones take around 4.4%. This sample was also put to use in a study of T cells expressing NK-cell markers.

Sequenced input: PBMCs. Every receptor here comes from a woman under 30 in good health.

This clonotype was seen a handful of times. In DNA, the CDR3 is TGTGCCAGCAGCCCTAGGCGGGACAGACAGAACACTGAAGCTTTCTTT. It translates to CASSPRRDRQNTEAFF. The chain employs TRBV7-9 and TRBJ1-1; 7 nucleotides match TRBD1. Germline CDR1 and CDR2: SEHNR and FQNEAQ (reference sequence). The CDR3 is 16 residues long. The junction had 10 bases not matched to a gene; V was cut back by 5 bases and J by 1 base. Combining the CDR3 with reference TRBV7-9 and TRBJ1-1 gives the whole variable domain DTGVSQNPRHKITKRGQNVTFRCDPISEHNRLYWYRQTLGQGPEFLTYFQNEAQLEKSRLLSDRFSAERPKGSFSTLEIQRTEQGDSAMYLCASSPRRDRQNTEAFFGQGTRLTVV.

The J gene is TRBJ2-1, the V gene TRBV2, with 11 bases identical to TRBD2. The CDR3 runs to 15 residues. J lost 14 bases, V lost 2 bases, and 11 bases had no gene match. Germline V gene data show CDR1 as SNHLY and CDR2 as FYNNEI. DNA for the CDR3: TGTGCCAGCAGTGAACCCACTAGCGGGAGTACGACGGAGTTCTTC. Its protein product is CASSEPTSGSTTEFF.

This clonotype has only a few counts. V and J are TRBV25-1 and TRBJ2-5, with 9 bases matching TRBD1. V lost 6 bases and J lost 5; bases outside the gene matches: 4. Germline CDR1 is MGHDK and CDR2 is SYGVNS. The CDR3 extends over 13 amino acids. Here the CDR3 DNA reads TGTGCCAGCAGCAAACAGGGGGCGGAGACCCAGTACTTC. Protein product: CASSKQGAETQYF.

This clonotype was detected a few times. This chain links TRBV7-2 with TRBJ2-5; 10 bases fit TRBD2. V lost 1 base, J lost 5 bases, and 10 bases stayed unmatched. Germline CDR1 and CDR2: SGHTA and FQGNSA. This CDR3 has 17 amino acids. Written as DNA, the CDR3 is TGTGCCAGCAGCTTAGTAGGAGGTCCAGCGGGGGGGGAGACCCAGTACTTC. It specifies CASSLVGGPAGGETQYF.

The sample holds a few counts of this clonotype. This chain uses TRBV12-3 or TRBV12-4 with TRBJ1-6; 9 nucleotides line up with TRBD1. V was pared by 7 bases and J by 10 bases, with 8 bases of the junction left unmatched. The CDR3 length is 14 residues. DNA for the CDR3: TGTGCCAGCACCAGGGACAGGGAGGCATCACCCCTCCACTTT. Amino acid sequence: CASTRDREASPLHF.